The clone carrying this T cell receptor beta chain came up a few times. CDR3 length: 13 residues. The germline V and J ends were trimmed by 6 bases and 5 bases, with 10 bases remaining between them. The sample is drawn from a study of blood T cell repertoires in COVID-19. Original data processing: Reference gene primers were amplified, and this amplification served to estimate nucleated cell counts. The repertoire was sequenced with immunoSEQ multiplex PCR; TCRdb's copy has only in-frame clones and lacks some. V, J and clone size are taken as reported in that table, and D and trimming were inferred from the DNA itself. The sample records approximately 140,000 clones, less than 80% being singletons.

This chain connects TRBV12-3 or TRBV12-4 to TRBJ1-4; tentative D call: TRBD1 (6 bases). Sequences were obtained from peripheral blood. This TCR derives from a man between 60 and 75 years old with acute or convalescent COVID-19. The CDR3: CASRLGQNEKLFF. CDR3 nucleotides: TGTGCCAGCAGACTCGGACAGAATGAAAAACTGTTTTTT.